The present T cell receptor (beta chain) was sequenced within a study of cytomegalovirus exposure and HLA in healthy donors. The PCR was carried out with 60 Vbeta primers and 13 Jbeta primers. Here immunoSEQ multiplex PCR was the method, and the copy in TCRdb shows in-frame clones only, minus some. This table lists 100,000 to 150,000 clones. The TCR originated in a man between 18 and 29 years old in good health and CMV-seronegative. The sample was PBMCs.

The CDR3 region has the DNA TGTGCCAGCAGCGACAGGGCTCTTGGAAACACCATATATTTT. Translation gives CASSDRALGNTIYF. The chain couples TRBV9 to TRBJ1-3; a weak D match, TRBD1 (6 bases). V was clipped by 3 bases and J by 3 bases, with 10 bases between them. Germline-derived CDR1 and CDR2 are SGDLS and YYNGEE. The CDR3 is 14 residues long.